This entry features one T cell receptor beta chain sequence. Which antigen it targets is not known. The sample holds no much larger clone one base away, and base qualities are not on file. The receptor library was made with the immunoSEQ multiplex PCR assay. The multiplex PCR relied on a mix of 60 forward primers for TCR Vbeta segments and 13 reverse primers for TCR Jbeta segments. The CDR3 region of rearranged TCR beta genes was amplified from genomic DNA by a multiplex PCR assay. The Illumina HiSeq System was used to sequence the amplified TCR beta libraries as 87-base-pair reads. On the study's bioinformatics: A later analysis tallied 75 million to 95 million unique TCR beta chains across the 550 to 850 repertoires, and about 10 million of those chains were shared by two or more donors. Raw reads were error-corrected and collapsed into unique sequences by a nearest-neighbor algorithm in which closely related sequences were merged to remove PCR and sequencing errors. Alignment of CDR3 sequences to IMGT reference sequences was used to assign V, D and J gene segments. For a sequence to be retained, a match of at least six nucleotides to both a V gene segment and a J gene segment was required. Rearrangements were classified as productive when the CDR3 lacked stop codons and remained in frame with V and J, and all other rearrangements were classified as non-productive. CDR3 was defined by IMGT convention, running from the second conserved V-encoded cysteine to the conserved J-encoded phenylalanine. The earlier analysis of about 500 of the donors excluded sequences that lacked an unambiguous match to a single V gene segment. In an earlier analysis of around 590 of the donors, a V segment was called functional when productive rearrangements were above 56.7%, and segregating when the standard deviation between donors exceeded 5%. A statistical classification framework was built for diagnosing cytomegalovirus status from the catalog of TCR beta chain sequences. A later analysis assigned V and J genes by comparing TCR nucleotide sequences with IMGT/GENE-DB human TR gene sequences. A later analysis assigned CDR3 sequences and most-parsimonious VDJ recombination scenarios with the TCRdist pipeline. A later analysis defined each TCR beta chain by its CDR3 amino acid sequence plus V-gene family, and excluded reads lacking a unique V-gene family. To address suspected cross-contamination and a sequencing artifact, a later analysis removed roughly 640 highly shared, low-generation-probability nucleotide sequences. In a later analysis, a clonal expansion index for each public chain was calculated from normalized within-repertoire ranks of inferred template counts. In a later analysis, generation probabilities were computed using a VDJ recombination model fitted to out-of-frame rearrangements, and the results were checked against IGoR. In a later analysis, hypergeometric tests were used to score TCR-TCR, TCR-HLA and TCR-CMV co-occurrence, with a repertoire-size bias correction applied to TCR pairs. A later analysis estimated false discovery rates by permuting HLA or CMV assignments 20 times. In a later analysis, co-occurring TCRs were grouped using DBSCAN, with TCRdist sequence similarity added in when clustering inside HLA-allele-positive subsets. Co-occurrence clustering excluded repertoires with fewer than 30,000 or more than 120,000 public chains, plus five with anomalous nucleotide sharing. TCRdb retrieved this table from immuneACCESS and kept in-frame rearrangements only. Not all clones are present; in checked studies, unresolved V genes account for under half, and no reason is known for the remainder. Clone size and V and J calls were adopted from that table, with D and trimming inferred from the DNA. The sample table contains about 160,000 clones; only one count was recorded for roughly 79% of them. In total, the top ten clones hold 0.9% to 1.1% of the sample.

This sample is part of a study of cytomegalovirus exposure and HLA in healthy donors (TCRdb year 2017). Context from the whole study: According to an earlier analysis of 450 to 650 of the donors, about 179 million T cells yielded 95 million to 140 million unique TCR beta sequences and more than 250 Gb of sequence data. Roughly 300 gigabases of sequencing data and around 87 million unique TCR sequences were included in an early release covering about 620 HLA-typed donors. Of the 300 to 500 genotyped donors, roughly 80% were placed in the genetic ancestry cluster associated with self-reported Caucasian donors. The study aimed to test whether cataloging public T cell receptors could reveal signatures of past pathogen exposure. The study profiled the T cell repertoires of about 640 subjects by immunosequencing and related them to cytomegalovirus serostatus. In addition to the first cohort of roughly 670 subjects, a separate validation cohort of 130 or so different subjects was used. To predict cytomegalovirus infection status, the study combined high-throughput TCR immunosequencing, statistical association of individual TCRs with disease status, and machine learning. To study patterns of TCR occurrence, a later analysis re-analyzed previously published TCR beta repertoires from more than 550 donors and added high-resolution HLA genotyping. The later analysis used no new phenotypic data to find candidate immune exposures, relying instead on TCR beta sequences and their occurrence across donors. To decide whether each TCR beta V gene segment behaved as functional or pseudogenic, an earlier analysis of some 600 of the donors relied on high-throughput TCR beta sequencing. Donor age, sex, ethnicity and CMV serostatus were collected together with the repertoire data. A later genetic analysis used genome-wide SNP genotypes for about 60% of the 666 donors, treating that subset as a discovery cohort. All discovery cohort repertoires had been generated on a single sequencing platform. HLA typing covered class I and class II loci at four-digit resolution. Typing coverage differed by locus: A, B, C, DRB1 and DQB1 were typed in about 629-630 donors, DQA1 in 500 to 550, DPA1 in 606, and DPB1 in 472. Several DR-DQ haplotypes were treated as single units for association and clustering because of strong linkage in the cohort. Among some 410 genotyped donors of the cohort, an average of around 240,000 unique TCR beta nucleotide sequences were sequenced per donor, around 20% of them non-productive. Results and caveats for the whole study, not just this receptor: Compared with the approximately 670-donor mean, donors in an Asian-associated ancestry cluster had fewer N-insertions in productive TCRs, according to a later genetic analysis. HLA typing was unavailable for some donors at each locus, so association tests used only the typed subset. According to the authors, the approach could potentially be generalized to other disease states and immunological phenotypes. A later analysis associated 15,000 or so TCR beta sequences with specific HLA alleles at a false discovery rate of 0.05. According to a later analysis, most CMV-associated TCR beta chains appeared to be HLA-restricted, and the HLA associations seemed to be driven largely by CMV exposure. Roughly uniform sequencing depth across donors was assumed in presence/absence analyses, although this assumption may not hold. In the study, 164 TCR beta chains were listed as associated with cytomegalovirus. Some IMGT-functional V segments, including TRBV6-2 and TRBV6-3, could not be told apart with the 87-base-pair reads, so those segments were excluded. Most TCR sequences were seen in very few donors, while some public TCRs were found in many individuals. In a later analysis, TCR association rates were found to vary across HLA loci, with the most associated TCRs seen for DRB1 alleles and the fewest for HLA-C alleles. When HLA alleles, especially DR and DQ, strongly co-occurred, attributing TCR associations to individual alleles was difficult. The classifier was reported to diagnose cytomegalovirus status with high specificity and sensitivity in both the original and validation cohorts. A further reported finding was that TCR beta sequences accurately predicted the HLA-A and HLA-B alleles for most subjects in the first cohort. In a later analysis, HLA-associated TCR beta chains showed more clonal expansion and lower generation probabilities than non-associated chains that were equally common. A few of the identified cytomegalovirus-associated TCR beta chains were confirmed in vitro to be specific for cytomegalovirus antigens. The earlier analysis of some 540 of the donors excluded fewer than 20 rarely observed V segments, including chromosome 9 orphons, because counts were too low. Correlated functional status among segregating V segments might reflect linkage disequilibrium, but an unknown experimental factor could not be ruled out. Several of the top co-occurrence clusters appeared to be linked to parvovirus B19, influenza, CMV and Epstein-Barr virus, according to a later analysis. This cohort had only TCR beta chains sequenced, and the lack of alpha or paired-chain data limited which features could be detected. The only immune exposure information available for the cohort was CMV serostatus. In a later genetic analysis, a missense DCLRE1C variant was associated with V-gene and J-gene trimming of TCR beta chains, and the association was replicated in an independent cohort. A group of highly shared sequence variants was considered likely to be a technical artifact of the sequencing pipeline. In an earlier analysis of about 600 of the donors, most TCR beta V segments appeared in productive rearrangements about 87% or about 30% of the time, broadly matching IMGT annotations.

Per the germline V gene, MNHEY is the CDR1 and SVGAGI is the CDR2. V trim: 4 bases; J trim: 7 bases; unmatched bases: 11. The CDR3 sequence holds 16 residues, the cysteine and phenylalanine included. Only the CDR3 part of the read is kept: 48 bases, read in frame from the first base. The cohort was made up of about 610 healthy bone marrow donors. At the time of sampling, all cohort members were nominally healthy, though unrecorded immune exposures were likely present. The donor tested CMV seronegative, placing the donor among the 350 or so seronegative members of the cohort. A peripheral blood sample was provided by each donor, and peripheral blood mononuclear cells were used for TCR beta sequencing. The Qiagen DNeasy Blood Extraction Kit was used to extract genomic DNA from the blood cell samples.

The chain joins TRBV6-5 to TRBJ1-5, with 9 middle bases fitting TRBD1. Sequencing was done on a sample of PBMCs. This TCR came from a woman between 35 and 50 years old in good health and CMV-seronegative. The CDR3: CASSSSRDRDRQPQHF. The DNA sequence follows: TGTGCCAGCAGTTCCTCCCGGGACAGGGATCGCCAGCCCCAGCATTTT.